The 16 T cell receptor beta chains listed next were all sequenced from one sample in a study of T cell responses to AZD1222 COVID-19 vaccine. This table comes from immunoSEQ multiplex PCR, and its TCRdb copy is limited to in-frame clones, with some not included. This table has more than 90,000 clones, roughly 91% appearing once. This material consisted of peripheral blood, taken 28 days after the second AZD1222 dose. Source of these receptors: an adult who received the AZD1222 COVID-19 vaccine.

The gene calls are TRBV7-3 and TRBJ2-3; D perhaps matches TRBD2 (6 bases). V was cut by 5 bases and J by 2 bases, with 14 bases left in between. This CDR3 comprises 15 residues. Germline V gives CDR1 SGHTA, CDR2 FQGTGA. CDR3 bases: TGTGCCAGCAGCACAATGGCGGGGTCCACAGATACGCAGTATTTT. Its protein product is CASSTMAGSTDTQYF. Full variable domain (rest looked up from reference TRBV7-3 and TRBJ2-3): GAGVSQTPSNKVTEKGKYVELRCDPISGHTALYWYRQSLGQGPEFLIYFQGTGAADDSGLPNDRFFAVRPEGSVSTLKIQRTERGDSAVYLCASSTMAGSTDTQYFGPGTRLTVL.

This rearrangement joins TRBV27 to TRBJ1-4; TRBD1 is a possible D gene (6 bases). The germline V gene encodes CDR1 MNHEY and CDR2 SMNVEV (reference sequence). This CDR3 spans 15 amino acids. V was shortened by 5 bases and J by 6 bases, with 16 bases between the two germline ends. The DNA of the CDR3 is TGTGCCAGCAGTGCCCTCGGGGGGCTGGATGAAAAACTGTTTTTT. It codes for CASSALGGLDEKLFF.

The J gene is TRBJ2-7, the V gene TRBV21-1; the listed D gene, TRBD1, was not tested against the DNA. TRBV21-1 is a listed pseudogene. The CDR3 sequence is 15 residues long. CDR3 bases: TGTGCCAGCAGCAATAAGGGACAGGGACACTACGAGCAGTACTTC. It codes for CASSNKGQGHYEQYF.

In DNA, the CDR3 is TGTGCCAGCAGCTTAGCGGGACTGGGGTTAGAAGAAAAACTGTTTTTT. It codes for CASSLAGLGLEEKLFF. The chain joins TRBV7-2 to TRBJ1-4; a possible D gene is TRBD1 (5 bases). The germline V and J ends were trimmed by 0 bases and 8 bases, with 16 bases remaining between them. Germline assignment: CDR1 SGHTA and CDR2 FQGNSA. The CDR3 totals 16 residues.

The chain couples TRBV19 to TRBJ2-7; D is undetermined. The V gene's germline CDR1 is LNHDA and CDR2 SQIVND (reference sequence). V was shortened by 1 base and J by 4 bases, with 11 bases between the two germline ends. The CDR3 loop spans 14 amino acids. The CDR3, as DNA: TGTGCCAGTAGTATAGTTGGTACGGGTTACGAGCAGTACTTC. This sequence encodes CASSIVGTGYEQYF. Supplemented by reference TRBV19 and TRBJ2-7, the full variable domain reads DGGITQSPKYLFRKEGQNVTLSCEQNLNHDAMYWYRQDPGQGLRLIYYSQIVNDFQKGDIAEGYSVSREKKESFPLTVTSAQKNPTAFYLCASSIVGTGYEQYFGPGTRLTVT.

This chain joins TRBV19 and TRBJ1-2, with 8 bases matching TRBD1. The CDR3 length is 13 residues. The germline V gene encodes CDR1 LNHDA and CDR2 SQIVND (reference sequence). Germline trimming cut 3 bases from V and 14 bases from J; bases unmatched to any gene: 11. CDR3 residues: CASSIDRGRALTF. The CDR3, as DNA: TGTGCCAGTAGTATCGACAGGGGCAGGGCACTGACCTTC.

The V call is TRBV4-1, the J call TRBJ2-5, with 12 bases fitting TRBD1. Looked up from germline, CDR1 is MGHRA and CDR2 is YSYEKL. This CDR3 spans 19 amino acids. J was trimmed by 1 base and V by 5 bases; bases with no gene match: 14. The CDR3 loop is CASSWDRGRRGQAQETQYF. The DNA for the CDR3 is TGCGCCAGCAGCTGGGACAGGGGGCGCCGGGGGCAGGCCCAAGAGACCCAGTACTTC.

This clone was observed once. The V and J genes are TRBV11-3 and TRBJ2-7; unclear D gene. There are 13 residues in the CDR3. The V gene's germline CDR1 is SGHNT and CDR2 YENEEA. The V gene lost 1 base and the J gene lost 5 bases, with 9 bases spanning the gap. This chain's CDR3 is CASSLAPSNEQYF. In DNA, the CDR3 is TGTGCCAGCAGCTTAGCCCCGTCGAACGAGCAGTACTTC.

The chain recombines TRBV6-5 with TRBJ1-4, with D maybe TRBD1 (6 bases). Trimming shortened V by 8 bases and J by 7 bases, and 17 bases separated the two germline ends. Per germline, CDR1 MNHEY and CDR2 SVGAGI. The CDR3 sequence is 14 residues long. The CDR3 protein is CASAKQGFGEKLFF. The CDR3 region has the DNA TGTGCCAGCGCAAAACAGGGTTTCGGTGAAAAACTGTTTTTT.

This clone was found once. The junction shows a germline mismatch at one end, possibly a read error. CDR3 sequence: CSGERGFGLGEQFF. In DNA form, the CDR3 reads TGCAGCGGTGAACGGGGTTTCGGGTTAGGTGAGCAGTTCTTC. The rearrangement joins TRBV29-1 to TRBJ2-1; D perhaps matches TRBD2 (5 bases). The germline V gene has CDR1 SQVTM and CDR2 ANQGSEA. CDR3 length: 14 amino acids.

CDR3 coding DNA: TGTGCCAGCAGTTTGTTGGATCATACGCAGTATTTT. Translation gives CASSLLDHTQYF. The V and J genes are TRBV5-6 and TRBJ2-3, with D hard to call. The V end was cut by 5 bases, the J end by 7 bases, with 11 bases between. CDR1 and CDR2 from the germline V gene are SGHDT and YYEEEE. This CDR3 spans 12 amino acids.

The CDR3 here is CASSLALIPNQPQHF. For the CDR3, the DNA is TGTGCCAGCAGCTTAGCCCTGATTCCAAATCAGCCCCAGCATTTT. The V call is TRBV7-8, the J call TRBJ1-5, with D unresolved. The germline CDR1 and CDR2 sequences are SGHVS and FQNEAQ. With 0 bases removed from V and 4 bases from J, the gap between germline ends came to 10 bases. The CDR3 loop spans 15 amino acids. The full variable domain, its missing parts supplied by reference TRBV7-8 and TRBJ1-5, is GAGVSQSPRYKVAKRGQDVALRCDPISGHVSLFWYQQALGQGPEFLTYFQNEAQLDKSGLPSDRFFAERPEGSVSTLKIQRTQQEDSAVYLCASSLALIPNQPQHFGDGTRLSIL.

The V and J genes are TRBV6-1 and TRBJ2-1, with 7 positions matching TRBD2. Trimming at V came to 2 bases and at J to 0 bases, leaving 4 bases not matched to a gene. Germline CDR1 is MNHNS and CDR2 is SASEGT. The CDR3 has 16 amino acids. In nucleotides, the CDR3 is TGTGCCAGCAGTGAAAGCCGGACTAGCTCCTACAATGAGCAGTTCTTC. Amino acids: CASSESRTSSYNEQFF.

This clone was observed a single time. In DNA form, the CDR3 reads TGTGCCAGCAGCTTAGAAGGGGGCCGGTTGGTTGGGTCCTACGAGCAGTACTTC. This encodes CASSLEGGRLVGSYEQYF. The chain is built from TRBV7-2 and TRBJ2-7; TRBD1 aligns across 7 bases. J lost 1 base, V lost 1 base, and 13 bases had no gene match. There are 18 residues in the CDR3. Germline V lookup: CDR1 SGHTA, CDR2 FQGNSA.

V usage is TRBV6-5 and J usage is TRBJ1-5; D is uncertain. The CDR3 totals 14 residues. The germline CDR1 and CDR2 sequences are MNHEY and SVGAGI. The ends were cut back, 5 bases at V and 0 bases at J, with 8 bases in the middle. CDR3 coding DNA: TGTGCCAGCAGTCGAGCTAGTAGCAATCAGCCCCAGCATTTT. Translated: CASSRASSNQPQHF.

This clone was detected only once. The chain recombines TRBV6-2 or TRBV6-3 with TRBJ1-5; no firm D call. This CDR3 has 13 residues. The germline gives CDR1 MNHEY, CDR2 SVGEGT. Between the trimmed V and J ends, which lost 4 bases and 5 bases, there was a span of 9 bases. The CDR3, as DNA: TGTGCCAGCAGTTTACTCCGGGATCAGCCCCAGCATTTT. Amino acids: CASSLLRDQPQHF.